This record covers a single T cell receptor beta chain. This sample was included in a study of control samples from healthy donors and cancer patients. The ends lost 3 bases at V and 9 bases at J; junction bases unmatched: 14. The V gene's germline CDR1 is LNHDA and CDR2 SQIVND (reference sequence). The CDR3 covers 17 residues. The method was immunoSEQ multiplex PCR; TCRdb's version includes in-frame clones alone and lacks a portion of them. The data contain some 96,000 clones, roughly 87% of them seen just once; the ten biggest clones take up 18%. V usage is TRBV19 and J usage is TRBJ1-6, with 7 positions matching TRBD1. Sequencing was done on a sample of blood. This receptor was identified in a woman aged 50 to 65 in good health. The CDR3 loop reads CASSIRGGGEFISPLHF. CDR3 nucleotide sequence: TGTGCCAGTAGTATTCGAGGAGGGGGCGAATTTATTTCACCCCTCCACTTT.